The clone carrying this TCR beta chain was counted ten times or more. This sample was taken from a study of read filtering for tumor transcriptome and immune sequencing. Turning to the study itself: RNA-seq yielded only about 80 to 1,400 TCR reads, IR-seq about 4 to 10.27 million.

Bone marrow was sampled from every patient at the time of active disease. Molecular barcoded adaptors covering alpha/delta and beta/gamma chains were used on around 370 ng RNA. From the reads, TCRdb called clonotypes with MiXCR, one entry per CDR3 protein. The repertoire holds about 38,000 distinct CDR3 sequences, with 13% to 15% as singletons. The sequenced material came from a population of CD138-negative cells sorted from bone marrow. The source of this sequence is a donor at least 40 years old with multiple myeloma.

The CDR3 sequence is CASSEEGGTEAFF. Here the CDR3 DNA reads TGTGCCAGCAGTGAGGAAGGGGGCACTGAAGCTTTCTTT. The chain couples TRBV2 to TRBJ1-1; D perhaps matches TRBD1 (6 bases). Trimming took off 3 bases at V and 4 bases at J, with 9 bases between the two ends. CDR1 and CDR2 (germline): SNHLY, FYNNEI. The CDR3 totals 13 residues.